Below, one T cell receptor beta chain is given with its context. The data derive from a study of blood T cell repertoires in COVID-19. Study summary: From the United States, Italy and Spain came samples of acute and convalescent COVID-19.

Clones were sequenced by immunoSEQ multiplex PCR, and TCRdb holds only the in-frame ones, with some missing. The repertoire includes approximately 500,000 clones, around nine tenths of them detected once, and roughly 7.4% sits in the top ten. The sample was peripheral blood. This receptor was obtained from a woman aged 50 to 60 with COVID-19, enrolled during active disease.

This chain's CDR3 is CASSLQGKYEQYF. As DNA, the CDR3 is TGTGCCAGCAGCTTACAGGGTAAGTACGAGCAGTACTTC. The rearrangement links TRBV21-1 to TRBJ2-7; TRBD1, as called in the table, went unchecked against the DNA. TRBV21-1 is marked as a pseudogene. The CDR3 is 13 amino acids.